One T cell receptor beta chain is described in this entry. It has no known antigen specificity. One base away there is no much larger clone; base qualities are not given. This specimen comes from a study of PD-L1 blockade in urothelial cancer (dated by TCRdb to 2015 to 2018). Turning to the overall study: Therapy was started in about 2014 for all patients, and atezolizumab 1,200 mg was administered intravenously every 3 weeks. TCR sequencing covered pretreatment tumor samples and matched, serially collected peripheral blood taken before and after atezolizumab treatment. In the same patients, pretreatment tumors underwent whole exome sequencing and RNA sequencing in addition to TCR sequencing. About 90% of the roughly 29 patients were identified as males with urothelial cancer of bladder origin, and a prior smoking history was reported by 18 of 29 patients. An ECOG performance status of 0 or 1 was recorded for the patients, and 0 to 3 prior chemotherapy regimens had been received by the patients. Blood samples gave a median of about 140,000 T cells and 80,000 to 95,000 unique TCRs, with a median clonality of around 0.074. Fewer than ten patients achieved durable clinical benefit and some 20 did not. Progression-free survival longer than 6 months counted as durable clinical benefit, and TCR features were additionally tested against both progression-free and overall survival. Blood samples were analyzed 3 weeks after the start of treatment (second dose) and 6 weeks after the start of treatment. Just over 28 patients had pretreatment blood TCR-seq, roughly 24 had at least one posttreatment blood collection, and roughly 24 had tumor TCR-seq. An exploratory multi-omic analysis was conducted of the somatic, immune and clinical correlates of response to PD-L1 blockade with atezolizumab in urothelial cancer.

The cohort comprised about 30 patients with locally advanced or metastatic urothelial carcinoma treated at Memorial Sloan Kettering on a trial protocol. Peripheral blood mononuclear cells were collected pretreatment and during treatment, with between 1 and 8 total time points per patient. The Qiagen DNeasy Blood extraction kit was used to purify genomic DNA from total PBMCs and tumor samples. PBMCs were collected pretreatment and during treatment, and were isolated and stored as previously described. Overall results and qualifications from the work: Improved progression-free and overall survival was associated with having pretreatment peripheral blood TCR clonality below the median. At 3 weeks after the start of treatment, tumor-associated TCR clones in peripheral blood had expanded more in patients with durable benefit (n of about 22, p = 0.022). Small sample size (n ≈ 30) and many exploratory analyses mean the results are intended to be hypothesis-generating.

The germline V gene specifies SNHLY as CDR1 and FYNNEI as CDR2. Trimming leaves V shorter by 0 bases and J shorter by 4 bases, with the junction holding 2 bases beyond the gene matches. The CDR3 covers 14 residues, taking in both the cysteine and the phenylalanine. Only the CDR3 portion is preserved as DNA: 42 bases, with reading frame beginning at the first base. To estimate absolute template abundance from read counts, synthetic TCR analog templates were spiked into each PCR. The immunoSEQ assay used bias-controlled V and J gene primers to amplify TCRbeta CDR3 regions from genomic DNA. Sequencing of rearranged TCRbeta segments was performed at approximately 20X coverage. On the authors' methods: Sequencing errors were corrected by clustering and CDR3s were annotated against IMGT to assign V, D and J genes. Only productive TCRbeta rearrangements were used in downstream analyses, excluding out-of-frame or stop-codon sequences. Clonality was calculated as one minus the Shannon entropy normalized by the log of the number of unique productive sequences. Fisher's exact test with Benjamini-Hochberg correction, at a threshold of adjusted p below 0.01, was used to find clones that differed between time points or between blood and tumor. Held by TCRdb, this immuneACCESS table contains in-frame sequences only and omits some clones. Under half of the omission traces to an unresolved V gene where checked; the cause of the rest is unknown. D and trimming were read from the DNA, whereas the V and J calls and clone size are those reported in that table. Here the sample has tens of thousands of clones; approximately 80% occur a single time. The ten largest clones add up to approximately 3.5% of the sample.

Here the chain combines TRBV2 and TRBJ1-2; 7 nucleotides in the junction match TRBD1. The sequencing here drew on PBMCs, taken around atezolizumab (anti-PD-L1) treatment. This receptor was identified in a man in his sixties or seventies with urothelial cancer. The nucleotide sequence reads as follows: TGTGCCAGCAGTGAAGCGACAGGGCGCTATGGCTACACCTTC. The resulting protein is CASSEATGRYGYTF.